Listed below are T cell receptor beta chains from one sample, sequenced in a study of control samples from healthy donors and cancer patients. Libraries were prepared by immunoSEQ multiplex PCR; TCRdb keeps only in-frame clonotypes and omits some of them. The sample includes 100,000 to 150,000 clones, roughly nine tenths seen only once; the top ten take just over 7.5%. The sample taken for sequencing was PBMCs. Receptor source: a man aged 50-59 years with head and neck cancer. Both conserved end residues are part of each CDR3. A D gene is named only where the DNA matches it firmly. Only part of the rows carry a size: once, few, many, or a class if the clone is expanded.

CDR3 protein: CASSLGQEYYEQYF; CDR3 DNA: TGTGCCAGCAGCCTGGGACAGGAGTACTACGAGCAGTACTTC; J gene: TRBJ2-7; D gene: TRBD1; clone size: NA; V gene: TRBV7-9
CDR3 protein: CASSRYEAIPNQPQHF; CDR3 DNA: TGCGCCAGCAGCCGATACGAGGCGATCCCCAATCAGCCCCAGCATTTT; J gene: TRBJ1-5; D gene: NA; clone size: NA; V gene: TRBV4-1
CDR3 protein: CASRSAGDTEAFF; CDR3 DNA: TGTGCCAGCAGGTCCGCCGGGGACACTGAAGCTTTCTTT; J gene: TRBJ1-1; D gene: NA; clone size: NA; V gene: TRBV28
CDR3 protein: CAWSANRVLGYTF; CDR3 DNA: TGTGCCTGGAGTGCTAACAGGGTATTGGGCTACACCTTC; J gene: TRBJ1-2; D gene: NA; clone size: NA; V gene: TRBV30
CDR3 protein: CASSLVGLTNTGELFF; CDR3 DNA: TGTGCCAGCAGCTTAGTAGGTCTTACGAACACCGGGGAGCTGTTTTTT; J gene: TRBJ2-2; D gene: NA; clone size: NA; V gene: TRBV7-8
CDR3 protein: CASSGQVHNEQFF; CDR3 DNA: TGTGCCAGCAGCGGACAGGTTCACAATGAGCAGTTCTTC; J gene: TRBJ2-1; D gene: TRBD1; clone size: NA; V gene: TRBV6-4
CDR3 protein: CASSLVAQNTEAFF; CDR3 DNA: TGTGCCAGCAGCTTAGTAGCGCAGAACACTGAAGCTTTCTTT; J gene: TRBJ1-1; D gene: NA; clone size: NA; V gene: TRBV13
CDR3 protein: CASSPRGGANYGYTF; CDR3 DNA: TGTGCCAGCAGTCCCCGTGGGGGGGCAAACTATGGCTACACCTTC; J gene: TRBJ1-2; D gene: NA; clone size: NA; V gene: TRBV27
CDR3 protein: CSALAILDTEAFF; CDR3 DNA: TGCAGCGCCCTGGCGATTTTGGACACTGAAGCTTTCTTT; J gene: TRBJ1-1; D gene: NA; clone size: NA; V gene: TRBV29-1
CDR3 protein: CASSRAPANTEAFF; CDR3 DNA: TGTGCCAGCAGTAGGGCCCCGGCGAACACTGAAGCTTTCTTT; J gene: TRBJ1-1; D gene: NA; clone size: NA; V gene: TRBV28
CDR3 protein: CASSLLQGLGETQYF; CDR3 DNA: TGTGCCAGCAGTTTGTTACAGGGCCTTGGAGAGACCCAGTACTTC; J gene: TRBJ2-5; D gene: NA; clone size: once; V gene: TRBV27
CDR3 protein: CASSFSGVNTGELFF; CDR3 DNA: TGTGCCAGCAGCTTTAGCGGGGTGAACACCGGGGAGCTGTTTTTT; J gene: TRBJ2-2; D gene: TRBD2; clone size: NA; V gene: TRBV11-3
CDR3 protein: CASTRGGGGTDTQYF; CDR3 DNA: TGTGCCAGCACCCGTGGGGGCGGGGGCACAGATACGCAGTATTTT; J gene: TRBJ2-3; D gene: NA; clone size: NA; V gene: TRBV7-2
CDR3 protein: CASSLASTSGRDSSYEQYF; CDR3 DNA: TGCGCCAGCAGCTTGGCCAGTACTAGCGGGAGGGATAGCTCCTACGAGCAGTACTTC; J gene: TRBJ2-7; D gene: TRBD2; clone size: NA; V gene: TRBV5-1